A selection of T cell receptor beta chains follows, all from one sample in a study of cytomegalovirus exposure and HLA in healthy donors. The method was immunoSEQ multiplex PCR; TCRdb's version includes in-frame clones alone and lacks a portion of them. Among hundreds of thousands of clones listed, roughly 88% were seen once. The source material was PBMCs. These receptors came from a boy aged 2 to 10 in good health and CMV-seronegative. Each CDR3 is given with its conserved first and last residue. The order of the fields is clone size, V gene, D gene, CDR3 protein. A D gene is named only where the DNA matches it firmly. Not all rows give a size; the values are once, few, many and, for expanded clones, a class.

>.|TRBV7-9|.
CASTTGQNTDTQYF
>.|TRBV7-9|.
CASSFFRNTIYF
>.|TRBV9|TRBD2
CASSFGTSGGAPDTQYF
>.|TRBV15|TRBD2
CATSSRGGRAGGTQYF
>.|TRBV6-1|.
CASRFLADSSYEQYF
>.|TRBV30|.
CAWGGRGGGYTF
>.|TRBV4-2|TRBD2
CASSQGQSGGGTDTQYF
>.|TRBV4-1|TRBD2
CASSREGTSGSLAHLAKNIQYF
>.|TRBV6-6|.
CASNGEETQYF
>.|TRBV19|TRBD1
CASSPGQGNTGELFF
>.|TRBV29-1|.
CSVPTENTEAFF
>.|TRBV27|TRBD2
CASSVLAGDGYEQYF
>.|TRBV15|.
CATSRSLTTATNEKLFF
>.|TRBV2|TRBD1
CASSANPTGKTF
>once|TRBV5-1|.
CASSLVPGDGYTF
>.|TRBV7-9|TRBD2
CASSPTGLAGVYEQYF
>.|TRBV2|.
CASSEPSRVIDTQYF
>.|TRBV5-1|.
CASSTGTTSTDTQYF
>.|TRBV7-8|TRBD2
CASSLGGGLAGDREQFF
>.|TRBV23-1|TRBD1
CASSQARQGGLLSGANVLTF
>.|TRBV29-1|.
CSVATLTNYGYTF
>.|TRBV6-5|TRBD1
CASRPGQGLHQPQHF
>.|TRBV19|.
CASSPRRGTEAFF
>.|TRBV5-6|TRBD1
CASRRAGTGSYFYNEQFF
>.|TRBV2|TRBD1
CASSETGTGKRQPQHF
>.|TRBV10-1|TRBD1
CASSEQGEETQYF
>few|TRBV6-5|TRBD1
CASNYRGHQDTQYF
>.|TRBV7-9|TRBD2
CASSLAPAGEVDTQYF
>.|TRBV6-1|.
CATTRVDTEAFF
>.|TRBV6-1|.
CATWTVYNSPLHF
>.|TRBV30|.
CAWSVLDEKLFF
>.|TRBV7-8|TRBD2
CASSSRGGEETQYF
>.|TRBV27|TRBD1
CASSLSRDRGSEQYF
>once|TRBV11-2|.
CASSSRDTSNYGYTF
>.|TRBV18|TRBD2
CASSPKAGGHEQYF
>.|TRBV28|.
CASSPGLNYGYTF
>.|TRBV9|.
CASRDLDGIAEAFF
>.|TRBV27|.
CASSLGLASEQYF
>.|TRBV4-2|TRBD2
CASSQGLEETQYF
>.|TRBV25-1|.
CASSPPQGGGEKLFF
>.|TRBV30|TRBD2
CAWAPWTSGSGSYEQYF
>.|TRBV18|TRBD2
CASSPWAGTSGSTDTQYF
>few|TRBV5-1|.
CASSAEGSNQPQHF
>once|TRBV11-2|.
CASSLVGDEQYF
>.|TRBV6-1|.
CASTRGGTEAFF
>once|TRBV12-5|.
CASGLQASTGELFF
>.|TRBV6-1|.
CASRDRIITEAFF